Each of the 11 T cell receptor beta chains below was sequenced from the same sample in a study of T-cell memory formation after mild COVID-19. One entry per CDR3 protein, called by TCRdb with MiXCR from the 5' RACE reads. The sample includes 100,000 to 150,000 distinct CDR3 sequences, approximately 6.3% seen only once; the top ten take 2% to 2.5%. The sample comprised PBMCs or a T cell subset sorted from them (not recorded which). The source of these receptors is an adult woman who had mild COVID-19 (a few samples of this study predate the infection). Cell type and time point are not known.

This clonotype showed up many times. The chain is built from TRBV5-1 and TRBJ2-2; 12 bases agree with TRBD2. V shed 0 bases and J 6 bases; nucleotides not matched to a gene: 3. Germline V gene sequence: CDR1 SGHRS, CDR2 YFSETQ. The CDR3 sequence is 16 residues long. The CDR3 DNA sequence: TGCGCCAGCAGCTTGGGACTAGCGGGAGTGTCCGGGGAGCTGTTTTTT. Encoded protein: CASSLGLAGVSGELFF.

This clonotype was observed many times. The chain carries TRBV25-1 and TRBJ1-4; 8 bases fit TRBD1. With V trimmed by 2 bases and J by 7 bases, 6 bases remained unmatched. Germline V gives CDR1 MGHDK, CDR2 SYGVNS. CDR3 length: 15 residues. The CDR3 region is CASSEHSGGSEKLFF. In DNA form, the CDR3 reads TGTGCCAGCAGTGAACATTCAGGGGGCAGTGAAAAACTGTTTTTT. The full variable domain, completed using reference TRBV25-1 and TRBJ1-4, is EADIYQTPRYLVIGTGKKITLECSQTMGHDKMYWYQQDPGMELHLIHYSYGVNSTEKGDLSSESTVSRIRTEHFPLTLESARPSHTSQYLCASSEHSGGSEKLFFGSGTQLSVL.

This clonotype turned up a few times. This rearrangement joins TRBV20-1 to TRBJ2-3; TRBD2 matches at 10 bases. The CDR3 has 14 amino acids. In germline, CDR1 is DFQATT, CDR2 SNEGSKA (reference sequence). The junction had 4 bases not matched to a gene; V was cut back by 4 bases and J by 3 bases. Here the CDR3 reads CSAIGLAVTDTQYF. The CDR3 bases are TGCAGTGCTATTGGACTAGCGGTAACAGATACGCAGTATTTT.

This clonotype was detected many times. The chain joins TRBV30 to TRBJ2-1; no firm D call. V dropped 5 bases and J dropped 4 bases, with 18 bases sitting between them. CDR3 length equals 15 residues. The germline V gene has CDR1 GTSNPN and CDR2 SVGIG (reference sequence). CDR3 bases: TGTGCCTGGGGTTCTATGGGCGCCCGATACAATGAGCAGTTCTTC. It translates to CAWGSMGARYNEQFF.

This clonotype came up a few times. The chain links TRBV12-3 or TRBV12-4 to TRBJ1-5; D may be TRBD1 (6 bases). The V and J ends lost 6 bases and 4 bases respectively, with 16 bases between them. This CDR3 has 15 amino acids. The CDR3 reads CASSTAQGPNQPQHF. The CDR3, as DNA: TGTGCCAGCAGCACAGCACAGGGCCCTAATCAGCCCCAGCATTTT.

In this sample, this clonotype turned up many times. The V and J genes are TRBV6-6 and TRBJ1-1; D is possibly TRBD1 (6 bases). The CDR3 has 11 residues. The germline V gene encodes CDR1 MNHNY and CDR2 SVGAGI (reference sequence). V was shortened by 2 bases and J by 8 bases, with 6 bases between the two germline ends. CDR3 in DNA: TGTGCCAGCAGTTACGACAGGGAAGCTTTCTTT. This translates into CASSYDREAFF.

The V call is TRBV9, the J call TRBJ2-1; 7 bases fit TRBD1. Losses at the gene ends were 1 base for V and 4 bases for J; bases not matched to a gene: 5. Germline V gene lookup returns CDR1 SGDLS and CDR2 YYNGEE. This CDR3 has 15 amino acids. Here the CDR3 reads CASSVTGAIYNEQFF. CDR3 bases: TGTGCCAGCAGCGTAACAGGGGCCATTTACAATGAGCAGTTCTTC.

This clonotype was seen more than once but under ten times. The V and J genes are TRBV7-6 and TRBJ2-5, with a weak D call TRBD1 (5 bases). The CDR3 loop spans 13 amino acids. V was clipped by 5 bases and J by 1 base, with 8 bases between them. Germline CDR1 SGHVS, CDR2 FNYEAQ. The CDR3 bases are TGTGCCAGCAGCATCAGGGTCCAAGAGACCCAGTACTTC. It specifies CASSIRVQETQYF.

This clonotype was seen more than once but under ten times. This chain's CDR3 is CASSSTGVNGYTF. The DNA of the CDR3 is TGTGCCAGCAGTTCGACAGGGGTAAATGGCTACACCTTC. The V gene is TRBV12-3 or TRBV12-4, the J gene TRBJ1-2; 8 nucleotides line up with TRBD1. This CDR3 has 13 residues. The V segment lost 4 bases and the J segment 6 bases; nucleotides outside the gene matches: 4.

This clonotype was seen a handful of times. This chain joins TRBV7-3 and TRBJ1-6, with 12 bases fitting TRBD1. V shed 5 bases, J shed 6 bases, and the junction held 5 bases outside the gene matches. The CDR3 extends over 16 amino acids. Germline CDR1 is SGHTA and CDR2 is FQGTGA. In nucleotides, the CDR3 is TGTGCCAGCAGCCAGGGACAGGGGGCTGGTAATTCACCCCTCCACTTT. This translates into CASSQGQGAGNSPLHF.

The V and J genes are TRBV5-1 and TRBJ2-5; TRBD2 matches at 8 bases. The CDR3 sequence is 16 residues long. V lost 4 bases to trimming and J lost 5 bases; unmatched junction nucleotides: 13. Germline V gene lookup returns CDR1 SGHRS and CDR2 YFSETQ. This CDR3 is CASSLTGGLAMETQYF. The CDR3 coding sequence is TGCGCCAGCAGCCTCACTGGTGGACTAGCTATGGAGACCCAGTACTTC.